This TCR beta chain was retrieved from a study of vaccination and CD4 T cells after COVID-19. Trimming removed 6 bases from V and 0 bases from J, with 8 bases in between. Germline V gives CDR1 SGHAT, CDR2 FQNNGV. There are 13 residues in the CDR3. The table lists this clonotype with a count of one. TCRdb ran MiXCR on the PCR reads and lists one entry per CDR3 protein. The table has about 21,000 distinct CDR3 sequences, around three fifths seen once. This chain connects TRBV11-2 to TRBJ1-1, with D unclear. This clonotype was obtained from a human donor who had recovered from COVID-19. Sequenced here: CD4+ T cells from blood, sampled before SARS-CoV-2 vaccination. In nucleotides, the CDR3 is TGTGCCAGCAGTCCGTCCATGAACACTGAAGCTTTCTTT. Residues: CASSPSMNTEAFF.